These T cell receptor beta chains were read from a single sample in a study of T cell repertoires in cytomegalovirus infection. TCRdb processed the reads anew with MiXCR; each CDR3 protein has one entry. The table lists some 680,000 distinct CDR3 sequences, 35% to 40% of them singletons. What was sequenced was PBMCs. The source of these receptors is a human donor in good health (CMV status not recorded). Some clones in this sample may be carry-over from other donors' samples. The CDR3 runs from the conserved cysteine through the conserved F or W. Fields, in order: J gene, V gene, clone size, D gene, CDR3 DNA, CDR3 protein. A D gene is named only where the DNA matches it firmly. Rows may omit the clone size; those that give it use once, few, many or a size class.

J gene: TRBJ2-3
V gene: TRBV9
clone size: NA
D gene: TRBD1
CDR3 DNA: TGTGCCAGCAGCGTAGGACAGGGGTGCACAGATACGCAGTCTTTT
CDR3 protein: CASSVGQGCTDTQSF

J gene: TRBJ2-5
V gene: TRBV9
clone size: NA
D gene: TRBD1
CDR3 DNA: TGTGCCAGCAGCTCGCGAAGGACAGGGGGGTCTCCGTTCCAAGAGACCCAGTACTTC
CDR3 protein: CASSSRRTGGSPFQETQYF

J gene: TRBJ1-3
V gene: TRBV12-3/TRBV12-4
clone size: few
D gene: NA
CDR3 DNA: TGTGCCAGCAGTTTAGTGGGGGGGCCTGGAAACACCATATATTTT
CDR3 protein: CASSLVGGPGNTIYF

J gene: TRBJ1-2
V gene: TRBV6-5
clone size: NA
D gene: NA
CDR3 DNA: TGTGCCAGCAGTCCCACCGGGACATTGAGAGATGGCTACACCTTC
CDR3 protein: CASSPTGTLRDGYTF

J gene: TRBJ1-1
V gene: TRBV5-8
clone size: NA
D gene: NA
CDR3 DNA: TGTGCCAGCAGCTTGGGGGACCAGGTTGGAACTGAAGCTTTCTTT
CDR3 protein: CASSLGDQVGTEAFF

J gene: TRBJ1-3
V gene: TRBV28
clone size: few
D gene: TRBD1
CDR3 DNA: TGTGCCAGCAGTCCCTACCCCGGGACAGCCTCTGGAAACACCATATATTTT
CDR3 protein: CASSPYPGTASGNTIYF

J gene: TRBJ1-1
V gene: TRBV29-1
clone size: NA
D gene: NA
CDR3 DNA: TGCAGCGTTCTAGGGACCGTCTCCACAATCCAGAACACTGAAGCTTTCTTT
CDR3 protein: CSVLGTVSTIQNTEAFF

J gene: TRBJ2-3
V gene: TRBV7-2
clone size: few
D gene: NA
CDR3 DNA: TGTGCCAGCAGCTTAGAGGTCCGGGGTACGCAGTATTTT
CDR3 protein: CASSLEVRGTQYF

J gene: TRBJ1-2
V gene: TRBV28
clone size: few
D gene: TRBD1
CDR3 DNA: TGTGCCAGCAGTTTAACGAACGCCGGGACAGTATATGGCTACACCTTC
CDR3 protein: CASSLTNAGTVYGYTF

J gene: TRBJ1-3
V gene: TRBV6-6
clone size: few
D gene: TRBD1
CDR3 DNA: TGTGCCAGCAGTACCGACAGGGGAATCCCTGGAAACACCATATATTTT
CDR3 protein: CASSTDRGIPGNTIYF

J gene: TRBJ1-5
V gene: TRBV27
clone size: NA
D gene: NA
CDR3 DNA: TGTGCCAGCAGGACAATGGCGAGATCAGCCCCTCATTTT
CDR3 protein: CASRTMARSAPHF

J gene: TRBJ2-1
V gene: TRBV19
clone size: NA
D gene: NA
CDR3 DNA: TGTGCCAGTAGTATAGCGGGGGCGAACAATGAGCAGTTCTTC
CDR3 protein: CASSIAGANNEQFF

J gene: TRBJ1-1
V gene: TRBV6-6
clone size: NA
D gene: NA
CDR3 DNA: TGTGCCAGCAGTGACTGGGGCGTGGAAGCTTTCTTT
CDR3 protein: CASSDWGVEAFF

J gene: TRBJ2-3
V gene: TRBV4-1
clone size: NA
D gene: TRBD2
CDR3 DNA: TGCGCCAGCAGCCAAGGGGCGGGGACTATCACAGATACGCAGTATTTT
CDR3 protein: CASSQGAGTITDTQYF

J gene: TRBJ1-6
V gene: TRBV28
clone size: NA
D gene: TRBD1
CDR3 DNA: TGTGCCAGCAGTTCCGACAGGGCCATTTGCAATTCACCCCTCCACTTT
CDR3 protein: CASSSDRAICNSPLHF

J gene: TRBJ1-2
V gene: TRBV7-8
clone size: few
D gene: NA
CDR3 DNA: TGTGCCAGCAGCTTAGGGGCCGGACAGAACTATGGCTACACCTTC
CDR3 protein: CASSLGAGQNYGYTF

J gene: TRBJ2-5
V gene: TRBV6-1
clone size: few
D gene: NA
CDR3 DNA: TGTGCCAGCGGGATGGTCAGAGAGACCCAGTACTTC
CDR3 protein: CASGMVRETQYF

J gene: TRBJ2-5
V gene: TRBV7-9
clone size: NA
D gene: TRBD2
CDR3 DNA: TGTGTCAGTATCCCTCCGGGACTAGCGGGAGTAGAGACCCAGTACTTC
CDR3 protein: CVSIPPGLAGVETQYF

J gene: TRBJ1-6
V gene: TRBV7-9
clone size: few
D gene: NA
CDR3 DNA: TGTGCCAGCAGCTTGGAAGGAGACAATTCACCCCTCCACTTT
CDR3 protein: CASSLEGDNSPLHF

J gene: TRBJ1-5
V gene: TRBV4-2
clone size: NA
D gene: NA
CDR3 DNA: TGTTCAAGCAGCCGCCCAGGGGATCAGCCCCAGCATTTT
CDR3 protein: CSSSRPGDQPQHF

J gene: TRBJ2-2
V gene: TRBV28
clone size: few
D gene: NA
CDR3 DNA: TGTGCCAGCCTCTCGCGAGGGTCCACCGGGGAGCTGTTTTTT
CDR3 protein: CASLSRGSTGELFF

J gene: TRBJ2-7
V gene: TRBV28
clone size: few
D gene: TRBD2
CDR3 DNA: TGTGCCAGCAGTTTGGTACCGGGACTAGCGGGAGTTAGAGCCTACGAGCAGTACTTC
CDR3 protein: CASSLVPGLAGVRAYEQYF

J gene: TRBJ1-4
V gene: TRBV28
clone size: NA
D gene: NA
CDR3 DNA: TGTGCCAGCAGTCCTCCGTGGGAAAAACTGTTTTTT
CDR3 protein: CASSPPWEKLFF

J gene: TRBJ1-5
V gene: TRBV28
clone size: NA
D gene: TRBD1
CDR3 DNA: TGTGCCAGCAGTTTTTTGGGGACAGCGAATCAGCCCCAGCATTTT
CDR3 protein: CASSFLGTANQPQHF

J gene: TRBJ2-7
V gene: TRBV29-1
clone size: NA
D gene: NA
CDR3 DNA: TGCAGCGTTGAGGTCGGGAGAATCCACGAGCAGTACTTC
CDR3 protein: CSVEVGRIHEQYF

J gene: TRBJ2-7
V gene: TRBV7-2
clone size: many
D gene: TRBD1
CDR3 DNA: TGTGCCAGCAGCTCTCCGGGACAGCCTTCGGGGGAGCAGTACTTC
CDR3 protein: CASSSPGQPSGEQYF

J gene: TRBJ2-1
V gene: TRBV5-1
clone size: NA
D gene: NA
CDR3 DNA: TGCGCCAGCAGCTTGGCGGCAGGGCGCCACAATGAGCAGTTCTTC
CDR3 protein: CASSLAAGRHNEQFF

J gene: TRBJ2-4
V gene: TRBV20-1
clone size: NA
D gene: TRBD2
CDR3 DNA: TGCAGTGCTGGCGCCGGGACTAGTCAGTACTTC
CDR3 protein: CSAGAGTSQYF

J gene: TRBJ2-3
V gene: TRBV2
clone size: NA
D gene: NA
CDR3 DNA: TGTGCCACCGGGGGTCTGAGCACAGATACGCAGTATTTT
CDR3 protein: CATGGLSTDTQYF

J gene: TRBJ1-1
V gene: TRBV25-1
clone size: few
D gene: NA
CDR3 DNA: TGTGCCAGCAGTGAACCTGACAGGCGGGCCGAAGCTTTCTTT
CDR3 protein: CASSEPDRRAEAFF

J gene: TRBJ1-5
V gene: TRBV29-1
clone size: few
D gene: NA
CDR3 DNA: TGCAGCGTTGGGAATCATCCGGCCGAGCCCCAGCATTTT
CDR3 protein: CSVGNHPAEPQHF

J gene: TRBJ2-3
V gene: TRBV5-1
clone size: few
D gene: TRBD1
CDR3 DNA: TGCGCCAGCACTGGACAGGGGGCAAAAGATACGCAGTATTTT
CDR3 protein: CASTGQGAKDTQYF

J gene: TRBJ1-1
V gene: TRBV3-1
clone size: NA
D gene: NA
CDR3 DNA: TGTGCCAGCATGGGGGGATTCACTGAAGCTTTCTTT
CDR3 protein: CASMGGFTEAFF

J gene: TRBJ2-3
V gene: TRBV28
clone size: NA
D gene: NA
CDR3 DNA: TGTGCCAGCAGCCCACAGGGAATTAGCACAGATACGCAGTATTTT
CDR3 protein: CASSPQGISTDTQYF

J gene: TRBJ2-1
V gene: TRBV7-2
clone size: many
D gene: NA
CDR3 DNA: TGTGCCAGCAGCTCGGGGGCCTACGTCAATGAGCAGTTCTTC
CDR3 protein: CASSSGAYVNEQFF

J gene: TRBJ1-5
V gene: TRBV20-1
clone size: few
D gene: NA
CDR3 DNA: TGCAGTGCAGACGGTAGCAATCAGCCCCAGCATTTT
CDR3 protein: CSADGSNQPQHF

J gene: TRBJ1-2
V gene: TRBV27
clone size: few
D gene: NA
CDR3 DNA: TGTGCCAGCAGTTTAATCGGGACATCCAGCTATGGCTACACCTTC
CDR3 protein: CASSLIGTSSYGYTF

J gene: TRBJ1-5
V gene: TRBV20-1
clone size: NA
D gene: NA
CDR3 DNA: TGCAGTGCCCCGACAGGACGGGTCAATCAGCCCCAGCATTTC
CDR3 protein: CSAPTGRVNQPQHF

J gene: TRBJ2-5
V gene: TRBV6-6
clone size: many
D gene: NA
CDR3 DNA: TGTGCCAGCAGTTACTCGCCACTAACGGCAGAGACCCAGTACTTC
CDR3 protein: CASSYSPLTAETQYF

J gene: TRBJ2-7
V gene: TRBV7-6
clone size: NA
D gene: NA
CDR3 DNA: TGTGCCAGCACTGGACAATACGAGCAGTACTTC
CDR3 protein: CASTGQYEQYF

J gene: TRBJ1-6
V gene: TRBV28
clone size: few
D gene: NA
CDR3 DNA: TGTGCCAGCAGTTCCACGGGAATGATTTGGAATTCACCCCTCCACTTT
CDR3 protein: CASSSTGMIWNSPLHF

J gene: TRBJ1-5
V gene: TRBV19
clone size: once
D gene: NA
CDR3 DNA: TGTGCCAGTAGTATCTTAGGGCCTGGGGATCAGCCCCAGCATTTT
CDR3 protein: CASSILGPGDQPQHF

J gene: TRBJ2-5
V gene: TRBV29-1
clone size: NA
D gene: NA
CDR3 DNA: TGCAGCGTCGAGGGAGGGGGCACAGAGACCCAGTACTTC
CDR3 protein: CSVEGGGTETQYF

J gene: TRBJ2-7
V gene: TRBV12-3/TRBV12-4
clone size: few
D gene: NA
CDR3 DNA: TGTGCCAGCAGTTTAGGGGGAGGGGGAGCCGAGCAGTACTTC
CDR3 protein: CASSLGGGGAEQYF

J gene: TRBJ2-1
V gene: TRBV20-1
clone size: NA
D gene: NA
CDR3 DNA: TGCAGTGCTAGGGGCTCCTACAATGAGCAGTTCTTC
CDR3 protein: CSARGSYNEQFF